The present entry profiles one TCR beta chain with its context. These data belong to a study of blood T cell repertoires in COVID-19. Study context: Acute and convalescent COVID-19 samples came from the United States, Italy and Spain. The analysed material was cDNA or gDNA that came from T cells, B-cell-depleted T cells, or PBMCs.

Original analysis: Nucleated cell counts were estimated from reference gene primer amplification. Repertoires were generated with immunoSEQ multiplex PCR, while TCRdb's copy carries only in-frame clones and drops some. V, J and clone size are taken as reported in that table, and D and trimming were inferred from the DNA itself. The sample has 130,000 to 150,000 clones, roughly 81% seen once. The length of the CDR3 is 15 residues. With V trimmed by 7 bases and J by 8 bases, 14 bases remained unmatched. CDR1 MNHEY and CDR2 SVGAGI come from the germline V gene. The specimen sequenced was peripheral blood. The chain recombines TRBV6-5 with TRBJ1-5, with 7 bases matching TRBD1. This TCR was recovered from a human donor with acute or convalescent COVID-19. The donor label of this sample is uncertain. The DNA of the CDR3 is TGTGCCAGCATCGAAGGGACAGCGGGCGAGAAGCCCCAGCATTTT. Its protein is CASIEGTAGEKPQHF.